This T cell receptor (beta chain) appears in the sequencing data of a study of blood T cell repertoires in COVID-19. TCRdb's table, derived via immunoSEQ multiplex PCR, lists solely in-frame clones and lacks some. This table has almost 80,000 clones, 80% to 95% appearing once. Germline CDR1 SGHTA, CDR2 FQGTGA. V lost 5 bases and J lost 0; bases outside the gene matches: 14. CDR3 length: 19 amino acids. Sequenced material: peripheral blood. The V call is TRBV7-3, the J call TRBJ2-3; 10 nucleotides line up with TRBD2. The sequence derives from an elderly woman with acute or convalescent COVID-19. The CDR3 DNA sequence: TGTGCCAGCAGCCGTCGAACTCCGGGACTAGCGTCGAGCACAGATACGCAGTATTTT. Translation: CASSRRTPGLASSTDTQYF.